The 27 T cell receptor beta chains below come from one sample, sequenced in a study of blood T cell repertoires in COVID-19. Clones were sequenced by immunoSEQ multiplex PCR, and TCRdb holds only the in-frame ones, with some missing. The top ten clones hold less than 20% of a sample with fewer than 300,000 clones, 65% to 90% of them seen once. The sequenced material came from PBMCs or T cells enriched from blood (not recorded which). The receptor source for this set is a man between 18 and 29 years old who had recovered from COVID-19.

V is TRBV6-6 and J is TRBJ1-6; D not resolved. The CDR3 covers 14 residues. V was clipped by 0 bases and J by 4 bases, with 4 bases between them. CDR1 and CDR2 from the germline V gene are MNHNY and SVGAGI (reference sequence). The CDR3 sequence is CASSYSEYNSPLHF. The CDR3 nucleotides read TGTGCCAGCAGTTACTCGGAGTATAATTCACCCCTCCACTTT.

V and J are TRBV6-4 and TRBJ1-2, with D perhaps matching TRBD1 (6 bases). This CDR3 has 13 residues. Germline CDR1 is MRHNA and CDR2 is SNTAGT. V was pared by 8 bases and J by 1 base, with 11 bases between. CDR3 protein: CASRKDSNYGYTF. The CDR3, as DNA: TGTGCCAGCCGAAAGGACAGTAACTATGGCTACACCTTC.

The V call is TRBV3-1 (or the pseudogene TRBV3-2), the J call TRBJ2-5, with TRBD1 matching over 7 bases. Losses at the gene ends were 4 bases for V and 2 bases for J; bases not matched to a gene: 10. CDR3 length: 16 amino acids. CDR1 LGHDT and CDR2 YNNKEL come from the germline V gene (reference sequence). The CDR3 DNA is TGTGCCAGCAGCCCACAGACAGGGCCCCATCAAGAGACCCAGTACTTC. It codes for CASSPQTGPHQETQYF.

This chain uses TRBV18 with TRBJ2-2; unclear D gene. V was clipped by 2 bases and J by 1 base, with 5 bases between them. Germline CDR1 is KGHSH and CDR2 is LQKENI. The CDR3 runs to 14 residues. The CDR3 loop is CASSPWRNTGELFF. The CDR3 bases are TGTGCCAGCTCACCATGGAGGAACACCGGGGAGCTGTTTTTT.

The genes are TRBV19 and TRBJ2-1; the D is unclear. CDR1 is LNHDA and CDR2 is SQIVND in the germline V gene (reference sequence). The ends were cut back, 2 bases at V and 2 bases at J, with 4 bases in the middle. The CDR3 sequence is 13 residues long. The CDR3 sequence: CASSILTYNEQFF. Written as DNA, the CDR3 is TGTGCCAGTAGTATACTAACCTACAATGAGCAGTTCTTC. The variable domain in full, completed from reference TRBV19 and TRBJ2-1, reads DGGITQSPKYLFRKEGQNVTLSCEQNLNHDAMYWYRQDPGQGLRLIYYSQIVNDFQKGDIAEGYSVSREKKESFPLTVTSAQKNPTAFYLCASSILTYNEQFFGPGTRLTVL.

The rearrangement joins TRBV11-3 to TRBJ2-7, with TRBD1 matching 7 bases. Germline loops: CDR1 SGHNT, CDR2 YENEEA. With 2 bases clipped from V and 0 bases from J, the junction kept 1 base outside the gene matches. The CDR3 is 14 amino acids. CDR3 sequence: CASSLRDSSYEQYF. CDR3 nucleotides: TGTGCCAGCAGCTTACGGGACAGCTCCTACGAGCAGTACTTC.

The V call is TRBV28, the J call TRBJ1-5; D perhaps matches TRBD1 (6 bases). The CDR3 is 17 residues long. With 5 bases removed from V and 0 bases from J, the gap between germline ends came to 17 bases. Germline V CDR1 and CDR2: MDHEN, SYDVKM. This chain's CDR3 is CASSPGHLSYSNQPQHF. The CDR3 nucleotides read TGTGCCAGCAGTCCGGGACACTTAAGTTATAGCAATCAGCCCCAGCATTTT.

This clone was counted once. The chain employs TRBV5-4 and TRBJ2-5; 11 nucleotides align to TRBD1. This CDR3 has 16 residues. The V segment lost 4 bases and the J segment 5 bases; nucleotides outside the gene matches: 10. Germline V gene data show CDR1 as SGHNT and CDR2 as YYREEE (reference sequence). Here the CDR3 DNA reads TGTGCCAGCAGCCGAGGGGGACAGGGGGTTGTCGAGACCCAGTACTTC. Amino acids: CASSRGGQGVVETQYF.

This rearrangement joins TRBV4-1 to TRBJ1-2, with D possibly TRBD1 on 6 matching bases. Trimming removed 3 bases from V and 2 bases from J, with 16 bases in between. The CDR3 runs 16 residues. CDR1 and CDR2 from the germline V gene are MGHRA and YSYEKL. The CDR3 loop is CASSQLTGQSNYGYTF. The CDR3 region has the DNA TGCGCCAGCAGCCAGCTAACCGGACAGTCCAACTATGGCTACACCTTC.

V gene TRBV13 combines with J gene TRBJ2-1; unclear D gene. The CDR3 runs to 12 residues. V lost 5 bases and J 6 bases, leaving 8 bases between the germline ends. The V gene's germline CDR1 is PRHDT and CDR2 FYEKMQ (reference sequence). This chain's CDR3 is CASSQVGNEQFF. The CDR3 DNA is TGTGCCAGCAGCCAGGTGGGCAATGAGCAGTTCTTC.

This chain links TRBV28 with TRBJ2-7, with 8 bases fitting TRBD1. Germline V CDR1 and CDR2: MDHEN, SYDVKM. The CDR3 runs 16 residues. V gave up 5 bases and J gave up 1 base; unmatched junction bases: 10. CDR3 sequence (DNA): TGTGCCAGCAGTCTCCCGGGACAGGCGAGATCCTACGAGCAGTACTTC. Translation: CASSLPGQARSYEQYF.

The rearrangement uses TRBV10-3 and TRBJ2-7; D is undetermined. This CDR3 region has 12 residues. The germline CDR1 and CDR2 sequences are ENHRY and SYGVKD. V lost 3 bases and J lost 4, with 7 bases in between. Here the CDR3 reads CAISESSYEQYF. In nucleotides, the CDR3 is TGTGCCATCAGTGAATCCAGTTACGAGCAGTACTTC.

This chain joins TRBV19 and TRBJ2-4; TRBD1 matches 8 bases. The CDR3 is 15 residues long. J lost 1 base, V lost 8 bases, and 7 bases had no gene match. Germline values: CDR1 LNHDA, CDR2 SQIVND (reference sequence). Here the CDR3 reads CASSERQGAKNIQYF. In DNA form, the CDR3 reads TGTGCCAGTTCGGAGAGACAGGGGGCCAAAAACATTCAGTACTTC.

J is TRBJ1-6 and V is TRBV18; 8 bases align to TRBD1. Looked up from germline, CDR1 is KGHSH and CDR2 is LQKENI. The CDR3 is 15 residues long. V was clipped by 2 bases and J by 10 bases; unmatched bases: 7. CDR3 region: CASSPGTGSRSPLHF. CDR3 bases: TGTGCCAGCTCACCAGGGACAGGCTCTAGATCACCCCTCCACTTT. The whole variable domain, filled in from reference TRBV18 and TRBJ1-6, reads NAGVMQNPRHLVRRRGQEARLRCSPMKGHSHVYWYRQLPEEGLKFMVYLQKENIIDESGMPKERFSAEFPKEGPSILRIQQVVRGDSAAYFCASSPGTGSRSPLHFGNGTRLTVT.

This clone was seen just once. The V call is TRBV12-5, the J call TRBJ2-7, with 8 positions matching TRBD2. J gave up 2 bases and V 6 bases, and 6 bases lay outside the gene matches. Germline CDR1 is LGHNT and CDR2 is FRNRAP. The CDR3 contains 14 residues. Here the CDR3 reads CASGPLAGAYEQYF. The CDR3 bases are TGTGCTAGTGGCCCGCTAGCGGGCGCCTACGAGCAGTACTTC.

The table lists this clone with a count of one. The rearrangement uses TRBV7-3 and TRBJ2-7, with D possibly matching TRBD2 (6 bases). The V gene lost 1 base and the J gene lost 3 bases, with 13 bases spanning the gap. CDR3 size: 15 residues. Germline V CDR1 and CDR2: SGHTA, FQGTGA. The CDR3 DNA reads as TGTGCCAGCAGCTTAAACGGAGGGGAGCACTACGAGCAGTACTTC. Translated: CASSLNGGEHYEQYF.

A remark on this clone: Other DNA sequences in the sample encode the same CDR3. V is TRBV19 and J is TRBJ2-7; TRBD2 aligns across 8 bases. This CDR3 is 13 amino acids long. Losses at the gene ends were 4 bases for V and 2 bases for J; bases not matched to a gene: 1. Germline values: CDR1 LNHDA, CDR2 SQIVND (reference sequence). CDR3 nucleotides: TGTGCCAGTAGTACGGGACTAGCCTACGAGCAGTACTTC. Its translation: CASSTGLAYEQYF. The full variable domain, with the rest looked up from reference TRBV19 and TRBJ2-7, is DGGITQSPKYLFRKEGQNVTLSCEQNLNHDAMYWYRQDPGQGLRLIYYSQIVNDFQKGDIAEGYSVSREKKESFPLTVTSAQKNPTAFYLCASSTGLAYEQYFGPGTRLTVT.

The rearrangement uses TRBV19 and TRBJ1-5, with D possibly being TRBD1 (6 bases). This CDR3 is 15 amino acids long. Trimming removed 6 bases at V and 5 bases at J, with 17 bases between. Germline CDR1 and CDR2: LNHDA and SQIVND (reference sequence). The CDR3 protein is CASSWEGGADQPQHF. The CDR3 region has the DNA TGTGCCAGTAGCTGGGAGGGGGGGGCCGATCAGCCCCAGCATTTT.

The chain carries TRBV27 and TRBJ2-5, with TRBD1 matching 10 bases. Germline CDR1 reads MNHEY; CDR2 reads SMNVEV (reference sequence). Trimming removed 5 bases from V and 0 bases from J; junction bases left unmatched: 6. The CDR3 is 16 residues long. The chain's CDR3 is CASSPLGQGNQETQYF. Here the CDR3 DNA reads TGTGCCAGCAGTCCCTTGGGACAGGGGAACCAAGAGACCCAGTACTTC.

The genes are TRBV28 and TRBJ1-1; TRBD1 matches at 8 bases. CDR3 size: 17 residues. The germline V gene has CDR1 MDHEN and CDR2 SYDVKM. The V gene end was trimmed by 1 base and the J gene end by 7 bases; junction bases not matched to a gene: 14. Here the CDR3 DNA reads TGTGCCAGCAGTTTATTACCGGGACAGGAGATACGTGGTGAAGCTTTCTTT. It codes for CASSLLPGQEIRGEAFF.

The V gene is TRBV6-5, the J gene TRBJ1-1; D is unresolved. The CDR3 runs 15 residues. Between the trimmed V and J ends, which lost 2 bases and 6 bases, there was a span of 16 bases. In germline, CDR1 is MNHEY, CDR2 SVGAGI. The CDR3 region has the DNA TGTGCCAGCAGTTACCTTGTCCCACTGGGCGCTGAAGCTTTCTTT. It yields the protein CASSYLVPLGAEAFF.

V and J are TRBV5-4 and TRBJ1-3; D is ambiguous. CDR1 and CDR2 (germline): SGHNT, YYREEE (reference sequence). The CDR3 runs 15 residues. V lost 4 bases and J lost 2, with 13 bases in between. The CDR3 DNA reads as TGTGCCAGCAGCGCGGGAGCATCGCCTGGAAACACCATATATTTT. It encodes CASSAGASPGNTIYF.

The chain links TRBV5-1 to TRBJ1-3; TRBD1 matches 7 bases. CDR3 length equals 18 residues. CDR1 is SGHRS and CDR2 is YFSETQ in the germline V gene. V was pared by 0 bases and J by 0 bases, with 9 bases of the junction left unmatched. As DNA, the CDR3 is TGCGCCAGCAGCTTGGGACAGGGAATGGGTTTCTCTGGAAACACCATATATTTT. The encoded protein is CASSLGQGMGFSGNTIYF.

This chain links TRBV9 with TRBJ2-5, with 15 nucleotides matching TRBD2. CDR3 size: 18 residues. Germline loops: CDR1 SGDLS, CDR2 YYNGEE. With V trimmed by 0 bases and J by 4 bases, 7 bases remained unmatched. The CDR3 here is CASSVDPAGLAGGETQYF. DNA of the CDR3: TGTGCCAGCAGCGTAGATCCAGCGGGACTAGCGGGAGGAGAGACCCAGTACTTC. Full variable domain (outside the CDR3, taken from reference TRBV9 and TRBJ2-5): DSGVTQTPKHLITATGQRVTLRCSPRSGDLSVYWYQQSLDQGLQFLIQYYNGEERAKGNILERFSAQQFPDLHSELNLSSLELGDSALYFCASSVDPAGLAGGETQYFGPGTRLLVL.

The CDR3 is CASSPSRGVQYGYTF. DNA of the CDR3: TGTGCCAGCAGCCCCTCCCGCGGGGTACAATATGGCTACACCTTC. The chain is built from TRBV7-9 and TRBJ1-2; no definite D call. V was cut by 5 bases and J by 5 bases, with 18 bases left in between. The CDR3 covers 15 residues. Germline assignment: CDR1 SEHNR and CDR2 FQNEAQ (reference sequence).

V and J are TRBV6-5 and TRBJ1-4; D uncertain. V was pared by 8 bases and J by 8 bases, with 15 bases between. Germline assignment: CDR1 MNHEY and CDR2 SVGAGI. The CDR3 contains 13 residues. The CDR3 is CASAGMEGEKLFF. The DNA for the CDR3 is TGTGCCAGCGCCGGGATGGAGGGAGAAAAACTGTTTTTT.

This chain links TRBV18 with TRBJ1-2, with 12 bases lining up with TRBD1. Germline V gene lookup returns CDR1 KGHSH and CDR2 LQKENI. The CDR3 extends over 15 amino acids. The trim removed 4 bases at V and 6 bases at J, leaving 6 bases unmatched. CDR3 loop: CASSQGTGGRNGYTF. The CDR3 DNA reads as TGTGCCAGCTCACAAGGGACAGGGGGCCGTAATGGCTACACCTTC.